The 30 T cell receptor beta chains below come from one sample, sequenced in a study of T cell responses to AZD1222 COVID-19 vaccine. Clones were sequenced by immunoSEQ multiplex PCR, and TCRdb holds only the in-frame ones, with some missing. The repertoire holds 190,000 or so clones, around 90% seen once, with roughly 25% in the top ten. This material consisted of peripheral blood, taken 28 days after the second AZD1222 dose. These receptor sequences come from an adult who received the AZD1222 COVID-19 vaccine.

The chain joins TRBV7-3 to TRBJ1-1; perhaps TRBD1 as D (5 bases). V lost 4 bases and J 4 bases, leaving 13 bases between the germline ends. Germline lookup yields CDR1 SGHTA and CDR2 FQGTGA. CDR3 size: 14 residues. The CDR3 loop is CASSSSGLGTEAFF. The CDR3 DNA follows: TGTGCCAGCAGCTCGTCAGGGTTGGGCACTGAAGCTTTCTTT.

The chain recombines TRBV28 with TRBJ2-7; 7 bases align to TRBD1. CDR1 MDHEN and CDR2 SYDVKM come from the germline V gene. Trimming took 6 bases from V and 5 from J; bases not matched to a gene: 13. The length of the CDR3 is 15 residues. The CDR3 sequence is CASSRVDRVYHEQYF. In nucleotides, the CDR3 is TGTGCCAGCAGCCGAGTTGACAGGGTGTACCACGAGCAGTACTTC.

The genes are TRBV27 and TRBJ2-5; D gene unclear. There are 11 residues in the CDR3. Trimming cost V 9 bases and J 2 bases, with 7 bases left between them. Germline V gives CDR1 MNHEY, CDR2 SMNVEV (reference sequence). CDR3 in amino acids: CARGSQETQYF. The CDR3 coding sequence is TGTGCCAGGGGTAGTCAAGAGACCCAGTACTTC.

This clone came up once. This chain connects TRBV9 to TRBJ2-7, with 7 bases that match TRBD1. V lost 4 bases to trimming and J lost 9 bases; unmatched junction nucleotides: 13. Germline loops: CDR1 SGDLS, CDR2 YYNGEE. This CDR3 is built from 14 residues. The CDR3 sequence: CASSPIGQAQGQYF. CDR3 bases: TGTGCCAGCAGCCCAATTGGACAGGCCCAGGGGCAGTACTTC. The full variable domain, with the rest looked up from reference TRBV9 and TRBJ2-7, is DSGVTQTPKHLITATGQRVTLRCSPRSGDLSVYWYQQSLDQGLQFLIQYYNGEERAKGNILERFSAQQFPDLHSELNLSSLELGDSALYFCASSPIGQAQGQYFGPGTRLTVT.

The chain uses TRBV6-5 and TRBJ1-5, with D perhaps matching TRBD1 (6 bases). CDR3 length: 13 residues. Trimming cost V 9 bases and J 8 bases, with 17 bases left between them. Germline CDR1 and CDR2: MNHEY and SVGAGI. In DNA, the CDR3 is TGTGCCAGTGGCCCACAGGGTTGGGAGCCCCAGCATTTT. This sequence encodes CASGPQGWEPQHF.

The chain recombines TRBV28 with TRBJ2-7; 9 nucleotides align to TRBD1. V trimming: 4 bases; J trimming: 5 bases; junction bases outside the gene matches: 9. CDR1 is MDHEN, CDR2 SYDVKM, per germline. This CDR3 spans 15 amino acids. CDR3 bases: TGTGCCAGCAGTTCTCCGGGACAGGGAAAAAACGAGCAGTACTTC. Its translation is CASSSPGQGKNEQYF.

The gene calls are TRBV7-9 and TRBJ2-7, with D maybe TRBD2 (6 bases). The CDR3 extends over 15 amino acids. The V gene's germline CDR1 is SEHNR and CDR2 FQNEAQ (reference sequence). Trimming stripped 0 bases from V and 3 bases from J, with 12 bases between. The CDR3 DNA sequence: TGTGCCAGCAGCTTAGCTGGGGGAGGCGGCTACGAGCAGTACTTC. Its protein is CASSLAGGGGYEQYF.

The J gene is TRBJ2-5, the V gene TRBV6-5; TRBD1 matches at 7 bases. The CDR3 has 14 amino acids. Germline V lookup: CDR1 MNHEY, CDR2 SVGAGI. The trim removed 7 bases at V and 2 bases at J, leaving 7 bases unmatched. CDR3 DNA sequence: TGTGCCAGCATCGAGACAGGGCCTCAAGAGACCCAGTACTTC. Its protein is CASIETGPQETQYF.

This clone was counted only a few times. This chain connects TRBV7-3 to TRBJ2-6, with D maybe TRBD1 (6 bases). From germline, CDR1 is SGHTA and CDR2 FQGTGA. The CDR3 runs to 16 residues. The ends were cut back, 4 bases at V and 1 base at J, with 11 bases in the middle. The CDR3 region is CASSSSTGSGANVLTF. CDR3 in DNA: TGTGCCAGCAGCTCATCGACAGGTTCTGGGGCCAACGTCCTGACTTTC. The full variable domain, completed using reference TRBV7-3 and TRBJ2-6, is GAGVSQTPSNKVTEKGKYVELRCDPISGHTALYWYRQSLGQGPEFLIYFQGTGAADDSGLPNDRFFAVRPEGSVSTLKIQRTERGDSAVYLCASSSSTGSGANVLTFGAGSRLTVL.

This chain uses TRBV6-2 or TRBV6-3 with TRBJ1-1, with D perhaps TRBD1 (5 bases). Deletions cut 2 bases from V and 0 bases from J, with 19 bases between. There are 18 residues in the CDR3. Germline CDR1 is MNHEY and CDR2 is SVGEGT. This chain's CDR3 is CASSYPLERGLMNTEAFF. The CDR3 DNA is TGTGCCAGCAGTTACCCCCTCGAGAGGGGCCTTATGAACACTGAAGCTTTCTTT.

Only a few counts were recorded for this clone. The V gene is TRBV4-1, the J gene TRBJ2-7; 8 bases map to TRBD1. With V trimmed by 4 bases and J by 1 base, 12 bases remained unmatched. There are 17 residues in the CDR3. Per the germline V gene, CDR1 is MGHRA and CDR2 is YSYEKL. The CDR3 here is CASSRLRPGQASYEQYF. The CDR3 DNA reads as TGCGCCAGCAGCCGTTTGAGGCCGGGACAGGCTTCCTACGAGCAGTACTTC.

This chain connects TRBV4-2 to TRBJ2-1; 7 nucleotides match TRBD1. CDR3 size: 17 residues. Looked up from germline, CDR1 is LGHNA and CDR2 is YNFKEQ. V lost 0 bases to trimming and J lost 5 bases; unmatched junction nucleotides: 10. DNA for the CDR3: TGTGCCAGCAGCCAAGATTATTGGGACGACAGGGACAATGAGCAGTTCTTC. It translates to CASSQDYWDDRDNEQFF.

The chain combines TRBV24-1 with TRBJ2-1; D is uncertain. From germline, CDR1 is KGHDR and CDR2 SFDVKD. CDR3 size: 17 residues. Trimming left V 5 bases short and J 1 base short, with 17 bases between. In DNA form, the CDR3 reads TGTGCCACCAGTGTCCTTGGACCATTGGGGTCCTACAATGAGCAGTTCTTC. Its protein product is CATSVLGPLGSYNEQFF.

V is TRBV4-3 and J is TRBJ2-1; 8 bases map to TRBD2. This CDR3 is built from 16 residues. Looked up from germline, CDR1 is LGHNA and CDR2 is YSLEER. With V trimmed by 1 base and J by 3 bases, 5 bases remained unmatched. CDR3 protein: CASSQVLAGSYNEQFF. The DNA of the CDR3 is TGCGCCAGCAGCCAAGTTTTAGCGGGGAGCTACAATGAGCAGTTCTTC.

The chain couples TRBV6-5 to TRBJ2-7, with 12 positions matching TRBD1. V shed 6 bases, J shed 9 bases, and the junction held 9 bases outside the gene matches. The CDR3 is made up of 14 amino acids. Germline V gene data show CDR1 as MNHEY and CDR2 as SVGAGI. The CDR3 DNA reads as TGTGCCAGCAGGCTGCCGGGACAGGGGGCACCGCAGTACTTC. It specifies CASRLPGQGAPQYF.

The V and J genes are TRBV19 and TRBJ1-5, with 8 positions matching TRBD1. The CDR3 has 16 residues. Germline V CDR1 and CDR2: LNHDA, SQIVND (reference sequence). Germline trimming cut 5 bases from V and 4 bases from J; bases unmatched to any gene: 10. The CDR3 DNA sequence: TGTGCCAGTAGTTTTCCGGGACAGGTCAATAATCAGCCCCAGCATTTT. It codes for CASSFPGQVNNQPQHF.

This clone has a single count. The chain joins TRBV7-9 to TRBJ1-6; D unclear. Germline values: CDR1 SEHNR, CDR2 FQNEAQ (reference sequence). V was trimmed by 4 bases and J by 4 bases, leaving 11 bases between them. The CDR3 contains 15 residues. For the CDR3, the DNA is TGTGCCAGCAGCTCCAAGGGATTTTATAATTCACCCCTCCACTTT. It codes for CASSSKGFYNSPLHF. The full variable domain, in which reference TRBV7-9 and TRBJ1-6 provide the parts outside the CDR3, is DTGVSQNPRHKITKRGQNVTFRCDPISEHNRLYWYRQTLGQGPEFLTYFQNEAQLEKSRLLSDRFSAERPKGSFSTLEIQRTEQGDSAMYLCASSSKGFYNSPLHFGNGTRLTVT.

The chain employs TRBV28 and TRBJ2-7, with D unclear. Germline V gives CDR1 MDHEN, CDR2 SYDVKM. The CDR3 has 13 amino acids. Trimming took off 5 bases at V and 6 bases at J, with 14 bases between the two ends. CDR3 sequence reads: CASSPPVLGEQYF. CDR3 in DNA: TGTGCCAGCAGTCCTCCAGTTTTAGGCGAGCAGTACTTC.

The CDR3 is CASSHTSVGTDTQYF. In nucleotides, the CDR3 is TGTGCCAGCAGTCACACTAGCGTAGGCACAGATACGCAGTATTTT. The chain links TRBV6-6 to TRBJ2-3; 7 bases align to TRBD2. The CDR3 length is 15 residues. CDR1 is MNHNY, CDR2 SVGAGI, per germline (reference sequence). The V segment lost 5 bases and the J segment 1 base; nucleotides outside the gene matches: 6.

The chain recombines TRBV4-1 with TRBJ1-6, with TRBD1 matching 7 bases. V lost 0 bases and J lost 2; bases outside the gene matches: 7. The CDR3 extends over 18 amino acids. Germline CDR1 and CDR2: MGHRA and YSYEKL. In nucleotides, the CDR3 is TGCGCCAGCAGCCAAGAAGAGACAGGGCGCGCCTATAATTCACCCCTCCACTTT. It yields the protein CASSQEETGRAYNSPLHF.

This rearrangement joins TRBV4-2 to TRBJ1-1; 8 bases are shared with TRBD1. This CDR3 has 19 residues. The V and J ends lost 0 bases and 5 bases, in that order; junction bases with no gene match: 17. The germline CDR1 and CDR2 sequences are LGHNA and YNFKEQ. CDR3 sequence (DNA): TGTGCCAGCAGCCAAGATTTACAAACAGGGGGTGGGGGAGGAACTGAAGCTTTCTTT. This sequence encodes CASSQDLQTGGGGGTEAFF.

The CDR3 DNA reads TGTGCCAGCAGCTTAGTCATTACTAGCACAGATACGCAGTATTTT. Encoded protein: CASSLVITSTDTQYF. The rearrangement uses TRBV7-9 and TRBJ2-3; D is ambiguous. Germline CDR1 is SEHNR and CDR2 is FQNEAQ (reference sequence). The V end was cut by 1 base, the J end by 0 bases, with 8 bases between. The CDR3 covers 15 residues.

The chain uses TRBV29-1 and TRBJ2-1, with 10 bases aligning to TRBD1. Germline V CDR1 and CDR2: SQVTM, ANQGSEA. J was trimmed by 10 bases and V by 1 base; bases with no gene match: 7. The CDR3 contains 14 residues. The CDR3 DNA reads as TGCAGCGTTGAAGTGGGACAGGGGTCACAGGAGCAGTTCTTC. Translation gives CSVEVGQGSQEQFF.

This chain joins TRBV18 and TRBJ2-2; maybe TRBD2 (6 bases). CDR3 size: 13 residues. Trimming left V 5 bases short and J 4 bases short, with 8 bases between. Germline-derived CDR1 and CDR2 are KGHSH and LQKENI. CDR3 coding DNA: TGTGCCAGCTCATCGCGGGGCACCGGGGAGCTGTTTTTT. This gives the protein CASSSRGTGELFF.

The chain recombines TRBV5-1 with TRBJ2-7; TRBD1 aligns across 11 bases. The length of the CDR3 is 18 residues. CDR1 and CDR2 from the germline V gene are SGHRS and YFSETQ. V was clipped by 4 bases and J by 2 bases; unmatched bases: 14. CDR3 bases: TGCGCCAGCAGCATAAAGGGGACAGGGGGGCAGATGGCCTACGAGCAGTACTTC. Translated, it gives CASSIKGTGGQMAYEQYF.

The V call is TRBV28, the J call TRBJ2-7; the match to TRBD2 covers 12 bases. This CDR3 contains 16 residues. J gave up 2 bases and V 6 bases, and 8 bases lay outside the gene matches. The germline gives CDR1 MDHEN, CDR2 SYDVKM. The CDR3 DNA follows: TGTGCCAGCAGAGCCGGGACTAGCGGGCGACCCTACGAGCAGTACTTC. It encodes CASRAGTSGRPYEQYF.

The V and J genes are TRBV11-2 and TRBJ2-7, with D possibly TRBD2 on 6 matching bases. Germline V gene data show CDR1 as SGHAT and CDR2 as FQNNGV. This CDR3 comprises 16 residues. Trimming cost V 2 bases and J 0 bases, with 14 bases left between them. This CDR3 reads CASSLRASVFSYEQYF. The CDR3 nucleotides read TGTGCCAGCAGCTTAAGGGCTAGCGTCTTCTCCTACGAGCAGTACTTC.

The chain couples TRBV19 to TRBJ2-3; tentative D call: TRBD1 (6 bases). The CDR3 spans 16 residues. V lost 0 bases and J lost 0, with 10 bases in between. CDR1 is LNHDA and CDR2 is SQIVND in the germline V gene (reference sequence). CDR3 DNA sequence: TGTGCCAGTAGTATAGACCCACAGGGAAGCACAGATACGCAGTATTTT. Translation gives CASSIDPQGSTDTQYF.

V usage is TRBV7-7 and J usage is TRBJ2-2, with a weak D call TRBD1 (6 bases). The CDR3 covers 12 residues. Germline values: CDR1 SSHAT, CDR2 FNYEAQ (reference sequence). The CDR3 DNA reads TGTGCTAGTACAGGGTCCCCCGGGGAGCTGTTTTTT. Residues: CASTGSPGELFF.

The chain carries TRBV24-1 and TRBJ1-4; no reliable D call. CDR3 length: 15 residues. V gave up 3 bases and J gave up 4 bases, with 11 bases separating them. CDR1 KGHDR and CDR2 SFDVKD come from the germline V gene. CDR3 residues: CATSDARGNNEKLFF. The DNA of the CDR3 is TGTGCCACCAGTGATGCGCGGGGTAATAATGAAAAACTGTTTTTT.